The 8 T cell receptor beta chains below were found in one sample sequenced in a study of T cell responses to AZD1222 COVID-19 vaccine. Sequencing used immunoSEQ multiplex PCR; TCRdb keeps in-frame clones, though not all of them. The sample has about 120,000 clones, 80% to 90% seen once. This sample comprised peripheral blood, obtained on day 0 of AZD1222 vaccination. The receptors originated from an adult in good health.

This chain connects TRBV6-1 to TRBJ2-7, with 7 bases aligning to TRBD2. Unmatched junction bases numbered 5, after V lost 2 bases and J lost 4 bases. Germline CDR1 MNHNS, CDR2 SASEGT. The CDR3 is 14 residues long. CDR3 DNA sequence: TGTGCCAGCAGTGAATGGGCGGGAGTTTACGAGCAGTACTTC. Translating gives CASSEWAGVYEQYF.

The genes are TRBV27 and TRBJ1-1, with D unresolved. The germline V and J ends were trimmed by 7 bases and 2 bases, with 20 bases remaining between them. Germline V lookup: CDR1 MNHEY, CDR2 SMNVEV (reference sequence). The CDR3 sequence is 16 residues long. CDR3 nucleotide sequence: TGTGCCAGCAACCCGCATGCGACCCGAGCCAACACTGAAGCTTTCTTT. This sequence encodes CASNPHATRANTEAFF.

This chain connects TRBV5-8 to TRBJ1-1, with 8 positions matching TRBD1. The CDR3 has 12 residues. Germline CDR1 is SGHTS and CDR2 is YDEGEE. V lost 1 base, J lost 8 bases, and 1 base stayed unmatched. The CDR3 protein is CASSLWTGEAFF. The CDR3 DNA follows: TGTGCCAGCAGCTTGTGGACAGGGGAAGCTTTCTTT.

Only one count was recorded for this clone. J is TRBJ2-3 and V is TRBV6-2 or TRBV6-3, with 13 bases that match TRBD2. Germline V gene sequence: CDR1 MNHEY, CDR2 SVGEGT. After removal of 5 bases from V and 1 base from J, the junction contained 6 bases not matched to a gene. The CDR3 consists of 17 residues. The CDR3 region has the DNA TGTGCCAGCAGTCAGCGGACTAGCGGGAGCGGCACAGATACGCAGTATTTT. Its translation: CASSQRTSGSGTDTQYF.

This chain joins TRBV10-3 and TRBJ1-1; 8 nucleotides match TRBD1. V dropped 6 bases and J dropped 1; count of bases not matched to a gene: 4. The germline gives CDR1 ENHRY, CDR2 SYGVKD. The CDR3 is 14 residues long. CDR3 protein: CAISAGQANTEAFF. The CDR3 DNA reads TGTGCCATCAGCGCGGGACAGGCGAACACTGAAGCTTTCTTT.

The chain recombines TRBV10-3 with TRBJ2-5; D uncertain. Germline values: CDR1 ENHRY, CDR2 SYGVKD. The CDR3 covers 13 residues. Trimming cost V 6 bases and J 5 bases, with 13 bases left between them. Here the CDR3 DNA reads TGTGCCATCAGCGCTAAGCTCGAGGAGACCCAGTACTTC. Translated: CAISAKLEETQYF.

This chain joins TRBV7-3 and TRBJ2-1, with 10 bases aligning to TRBD2. The CDR3 is 13 amino acids. Germline loops: CDR1 SGHTA, CDR2 FQGTGA. The junction had 6 bases not matched to a gene; V was cut back by 4 bases and J by 12 bases. CDR3 loop: CASSSRTSGLQFF. CDR3 nucleotides: TGTGCCAGCAGCTCGAGGACTAGCGGACTGCAGTTCTTC.

V gene TRBV7-3 combines with J gene TRBJ2-2, with a weak D call TRBD1 (5 bases). V gave up 3 bases and J gave up 3 bases, with 11 bases separating them. The CDR3 runs 15 residues. Germline CDR1 and CDR2: SGHTA and FQGTGA. The CDR3 sequence is CASSFGGADTGELFF. Written as DNA, the CDR3 is TGTGCCAGCAGCTTCGGTGGGGCGGACACCGGGGAGCTGTTTTTT.